The 29 T cell receptor beta chains below all came from one sample that was sequenced in a study of blood T cell repertoires in COVID-19. Data came from immunoSEQ multiplex PCR; TCRdb stores just in-frame clones and leaves some out. The sample lists fewer than 35,000 clones, roughly 90% occurring once. Sequencing was carried out using peripheral blood. The receptor source for this set is a human donor in a cohort sampled during active COVID-19.

This rearrangement joins TRBV19 to TRBJ1-2; D is uncertain. The germline CDR1 and CDR2 sequences are LNHDA and SQIVND (reference sequence). The CDR3 totals 12 residues. Trimming stripped 3 bases from V and 7 bases from J, with 9 bases between. The CDR3 region has the DNA TGTGCCAGTAGTATTCAAGGGAGTGGCTACACCTTC. It yields the protein CASSIQGSGYTF.

This clone was seen just once. The genes are TRBV14 and TRBJ1-2, with no clear D. Trimming removed 0 bases at V and 8 bases at J, with 10 bases between. The CDR3 loop spans 13 amino acids. Germline V gene data show CDR1 as SGHDN and CDR2 as FVKESK. In nucleotides, the CDR3 is TGTGCCAGCAGCCAAGAGTTCCGGAGAGGCTACACCTTC. As protein: CASSQEFRRGYTF.

The chain employs TRBV11-2 and TRBJ2-1; no definite D call. V was trimmed by 4 bases and J by 10 bases, leaving 8 bases between them. The CDR3 runs to 11 residues. Germline CDR1 and CDR2: SGHAT and FQNNGV. DNA for the CDR3: TGTGCCAGCAGCTACTCCGGGGAGCAGTTCTTC. It is translated as CASSYSGEQFF.

The chain uses TRBV20-1 and TRBJ1-6, with D possibly being TRBD1 (5 bases). The CDR3 is 13 residues long. The germline CDR1 and CDR2 sequences are DFQATT and SNEGSKA (reference sequence). V was pared by 3 bases and J by 10 bases, with 13 bases between. Here the CDR3 reads CSASEGPGSPLHF. The CDR3 nucleotides are TGCAGTGCTAGTGAGGGGCCTGGGTCACCCCTCCACTTT.

The genes are TRBV19 and TRBJ2-1, with TRBD2 matching 9 bases. The CDR3 contains 15 residues. Per germline, CDR1 LNHDA and CDR2 SQIVND (reference sequence). Unmatched junction bases numbered 6, after V lost 3 bases and J lost 6 bases. The chain's CDR3 is CASSMYSGSSNEQFF. The CDR3 DNA sequence: TGTGCCAGTAGTATGTATAGCGGGAGTTCCAATGAGCAGTTCTTC.

The gene calls are TRBV9 and TRBJ1-1; the D is unclear. With 4 bases removed from V and 5 bases from J, the gap between germline ends came to 18 bases. The CDR3 runs 15 residues. Germline-derived CDR1 and CDR2 are SGDLS and YYNGEE. The CDR3 is CASSLALSSQTEAFF. For the CDR3, the DNA is TGTGCCAGCAGCCTAGCCTTGAGTTCACAGACTGAAGCTTTCTTT.

The chain uses TRBV7-2 and TRBJ1-5; TRBD1 aligns across 9 bases. Unmatched junction bases numbered 6, after V lost 5 bases and J lost 7 bases. The CDR3 has 14 amino acids. Germline V gene lookup returns CDR1 SGHTA and CDR2 FQGNSA. The CDR3 here is CASSPRDRAQPQHF. The CDR3 nucleotides are TGTGCCAGCAGCCCCCGGGACAGGGCCCAGCCCCAGCATTTT.

J is TRBJ1-3 and V is TRBV19; TRBD1 is a possible D gene (5 bases). Germline V gives CDR1 LNHDA, CDR2 SQIVND (reference sequence). Trimming shortened V by 7 bases and J by 2 bases, and 12 bases separated the two germline ends. This CDR3 has 14 residues. DNA of the CDR3: TGTGCCAGTACTGTTGGAGGGGCTGGAAACACCATATATTTT. Protein sequence: CASTVGGAGNTIYF. The full variable domain, its missing parts supplied by reference TRBV19 and TRBJ1-3, is DGGITQSPKYLFRKEGQNVTLSCEQNLNHDAMYWYRQDPGQGLRLIYYSQIVNDFQKGDIAEGYSVSREKKESFPLTVTSAQKNPTAFYLCASTVGGAGNTIYFGEGSWLTVV.

The chain has TRBV6-4 and TRBJ2-3, with TRBD2 identical over 14 bases. CDR1 is MRHNA, CDR2 SNTAGT, per germline. The CDR3 is made up of 17 amino acids. Unmatched junction bases numbered 5, after V lost 2 bases and J lost 4 bases. The CDR3 spells CASSDTGLAGGADTQYF. The DNA for the CDR3 is TGTGCCAGCAGTGACACTGGACTAGCGGGAGGCGCAGATACGCAGTATTTT.

The chain has TRBV6-5 and TRBJ2-3; 9 bases are a match to TRBD2. The CDR3 is 15 residues long. The J segment lost 1 base and the V segment lost 6 bases, leaving 5 bases of the junction unmatched. Germline values: CDR1 MNHEY, CDR2 SVGAGI. In DNA, the CDR3 is TGTGCCAGCAGCTGGCGGGAGGGCGGCACAGATACGCAGTATTTT. Amino acids: CASSWREGGTDTQYF.

This clone was recorded only once. The chain has TRBV11-2 and TRBJ1-2; tentatively, D is TRBD1 (6 bases). The V gene lost 5 bases and the J gene lost 13 bases, with 17 bases spanning the gap. The CDR3 is made up of 12 amino acids. Germline CDR1 SGHAT, CDR2 FQNNGV. CDR3 coding DNA: TGTGCCAGCAGCCGATATACAGGGAATCCCACCTTC. Protein: CASSRYTGNPTF.

This clone has more than one count but fewer than ten. V is TRBV4-1 and J is TRBJ2-5, with D tentatively TRBD2 (6 bases). Germline values: CDR1 MGHRA, CDR2 YSYEKL. The CDR3 is made up of 15 amino acids. V lost 4 bases to trimming and J lost 3 bases, with 15 bases between them. The DNA for the CDR3 is TGCGCCAGCAGCCTAATACTAGGGGAGGAAGAGACCCAGTACTTC. Translation: CASSLILGEEETQYF.

J is TRBJ2-7 and V is TRBV6-5; 8 nucleotides match TRBD1. In germline, CDR1 is MNHEY, CDR2 SVGAGI. Trimming at V came to 5 bases and at J to 4 bases, leaving 4 bases not matched to a gene. This CDR3 region has 13 residues. CDR3 DNA: TGTGCCAGCAGTCAGGGGGCTAGATACGAGCAGTACTTC. Translated: CASSQGARYEQYF.

This chain joins TRBV5-1 and TRBJ2-7, with TRBD2 identical over 11 bases. V was clipped by 4 bases and J by 6 bases; unmatched bases: 9. This CDR3 has 15 amino acids. CDR1 is SGHRS and CDR2 is YFSETQ in the germline V gene. DNA of the CDR3: TGCGCCAGCAGCGCCCATAGCGGGAGGGCGGGCGAGCAGTACTTC. Residues: CASSAHSGRAGEQYF.

Regarding this clone: The same CDR3 is also encoded by other DNA sequences in this sample. The V and J genes are TRBV19 and TRBJ2-3; 7 bases fit TRBD1. Germline trimming cut 4 bases from V and 2 bases from J; bases unmatched to any gene: 3. The CDR3 has 14 amino acids. Looked up from germline, CDR1 is LNHDA and CDR2 is SQIVND (reference sequence). The CDR3 here is CASSSGTDTDTQYF. CDR3 bases: TGTGCCAGTAGTAGTGGGACAGACACAGATACGCAGTATTTT. The full variable domain, rest sourced from reference TRBV19 and TRBJ2-3, is DGGITQSPKYLFRKEGQNVTLSCEQNLNHDAMYWYRQDPGQGLRLIYYSQIVNDFQKGDIAEGYSVSREKKESFPLTVTSAQKNPTAFYLCASSSGTDTDTQYFGPGTRLTVL.

The chain couples TRBV4-1 to TRBJ2-7; D remains ambiguous. CDR1 MGHRA and CDR2 YSYEKL come from the germline V gene. The germline V and J ends were trimmed by 1 base and 4 bases, with 14 bases remaining between them. CDR3 length equals 15 residues. In DNA, the CDR3 is TGCGCCAGCAGCCAAGGCCCCCCCCAGGATTACGAGCAGTACTTC. It yields the protein CASSQGPPQDYEQYF.

This clone was seen a handful of times. This CDR3 is CASASTGSRYNSPLHF. The CDR3 bases are TGTGCTAGTGCCTCGACAGGGAGTCGGTATAATTCACCCCTCCACTTT. The gene calls are TRBV12-5 and TRBJ1-6; 7 nucleotides agree with TRBD1. V lost 7 bases and J lost 4; bases outside the gene matches: 10. The CDR3 spans 16 residues. Germline CDR1 reads LGHNT; CDR2 reads FRNRAP.

CDR3 DNA: TGTGCCAGCTCACCGACTACCAACCGGGCGGATGGCTACACCTTC. It codes for CASSPTTNRADGYTF. The rearrangement joins TRBV18 to TRBJ1-2; D remains ambiguous. CDR3 length: 15 residues. Germline lookup yields CDR1 KGHSH and CDR2 LQKENI. The germline V and J ends were trimmed by 3 bases and 6 bases, with 17 bases remaining between them.

The chain uses TRBV6-5 and TRBJ2-1, with 9 bases aligning to TRBD2. Germline values: CDR1 MNHEY, CDR2 SVGAGI. The CDR3 spans 15 residues. V shed 0 bases, J shed 8 bases, and the junction held 5 bases outside the gene matches. This chain's CDR3 is CASSYSSGGGYEQFF. The DNA for the CDR3 is TGTGCCAGCAGTTACTCTAGCGGGGGTGGTTATGAGCAGTTCTTC.

The V gene is TRBV7-2, the J gene TRBJ2-3; the match to TRBD2 covers 8 bases. Germline CDR1 SGHTA, CDR2 FQGNSA. J lost 0 bases, V lost 5 bases, and 7 bases had no gene match. The CDR3 has 16 residues. CDR3 coding DNA: TGTGCCAGCAGCCCCGCGGGGACTAGGAGCACAGATACGCAGTATTTT. As protein: CASSPAGTRSTDTQYF. Variable domain in full (rest from reference TRBV7-2 and TRBJ2-3): GAGVSQSPSNKVTEKGKDVELRCDPISGHTALYWYRQSLGQGLEFLIYFQGNSAPDKSGLPSDRFSAERTGGSVSTLTIQRTQQEDSAVYLCASSPAGTRSTDTQYFGPGTRLTVL.

This clone was seen just once. This chain connects TRBV30 to TRBJ2-7; possible D gene TRBD2, 7 bases. Germline-derived CDR1 and CDR2 are GTSNPN and SVGIG (reference sequence). This CDR3 is 15 amino acids long. V shed 0 bases and J shed 4 bases, with 16 bases lying between them. The CDR3 bases are TGTGCCTGGAGTGTACCGGGGGGCGCCGGGTACGAGCAGTACTTC. Residues: CAWSVPGGAGYEQYF.

The rearrangement joins TRBV19 to TRBJ2-3; maybe TRBD2 (5 bases). The CDR3 extends over 14 amino acids. In germline, CDR1 is LNHDA, CDR2 SQIVND (reference sequence). Trimming cost V 1 base and J 6 bases, with 11 bases left between them. The CDR3 sequence: CASSIGPGKDTQYF. CDR3 in DNA: TGTGCCAGTAGTATAGGCCCCGGGAAGGATACGCAGTATTTT.

This chain links TRBV4-3 with TRBJ1-5; D is perhaps TRBD1 (6 bases). The germline V and J ends were trimmed by 2 bases and 1 base, with 12 bases remaining between them. The length of the CDR3 is 16 residues. Germline V CDR1 and CDR2: LGHNA, YSLEER. This CDR3 reads CASSQSRTASNQPQHF. The CDR3 DNA reads TGCGCCAGCAGCCAATCACGGACAGCCAGCAATCAGCCCCAGCATTTT.

The V gene is TRBV5-1, the J gene TRBJ2-6, with 9 bases that match TRBD1. Germline V lookup: CDR1 SGHRS, CDR2 YFSETQ. V trimming: 5 bases; J trimming: 0 bases; junction bases outside the gene matches: 6. The CDR3 consists of 17 residues. This CDR3 reads CASRAGQGSSGANVLTF. CDR3 nucleotide sequence: TGCGCCAGCAGGGCGGGACAGGGATCCTCTGGGGCCAACGTCCTGACTTTC.

The chain recombines TRBV9 with TRBJ2-3, with D perhaps TRBD1 (8 bases). From germline, CDR1 is SGDLS and CDR2 YYNGEE. V was pared by 5 bases and J by 4 bases, with 17 bases between. The CDR3 extends over 15 amino acids. CDR3 sequence reads: CASSRNRGGSDTQYF. DNA for the CDR3: TGTGCCAGCAGTCGGAACAGGGGGGGGTCAGATACGCAGTATTTT.

This clone appeared a single time. The DNA for the CDR3 is TGTGCTAGTGGTAGACTAGCGGGAGGGCCCGATACGCAGTATTTT. Residues: CASGRLAGGPDTQYF. V usage is TRBV12-5 and J usage is TRBJ2-3; 14 nucleotides align to TRBD2. Germline loops: CDR1 LGHNT, CDR2 FRNRAP. J gave up 6 bases and V 5 bases, and 4 bases lay outside the gene matches. The CDR3 has 15 amino acids.

The V call is TRBV27, the J call TRBJ1-6; D remains unclear. Germline V gene sequence: CDR1 MNHEY, CDR2 SMNVEV (reference sequence). The CDR3 has 13 amino acids. The V gene lost 4 bases and the J gene lost 10 bases, with 11 bases spanning the gap. The CDR3 sequence: CASSWASESPLHF. The CDR3 coding sequence is TGTGCCAGCAGTTGGGCCTCGGAATCACCCCTCCACTTT.

The genes are TRBV6-5 and TRBJ1-2; D is perhaps TRBD1 (6 bases). CDR1 is MNHEY, CDR2 SVGAGI, per germline. The CDR3 sequence is 13 residues long. Trimming left V 5 bases short and J 2 bases short, with 9 bases between. The DNA for the CDR3 is TGTGCCAGCAGTCTACAGGGAAACTATGGCTACACCTTC. Residues: CASSLQGNYGYTF.

The chain is built from TRBV19 and TRBJ2-7; TRBD2 matches 11 bases. The length of the CDR3 is 14 residues. Germline CDR1 reads LNHDA; CDR2 reads SQIVND (reference sequence). The trim removed 5 bases at V and 4 bases at J, leaving 4 bases unmatched. The CDR3 DNA reads as TGTGCCAGTAGTTTTCGACTAGCGGGATACGAGCAGTACTTC. Translating gives CASSFRLAGYEQYF. Combining the CDR3 with reference TRBV19 and TRBJ2-7 gives the whole variable domain DGGITQSPKYLFRKEGQNVTLSCEQNLNHDAMYWYRQDPGQGLRLIYYSQIVNDFQKGDIAEGYSVSREKKESFPLTVTSAQKNPTAFYLCASSFRLAGYEQYFGPGTRLTVT.